This TCR beta chain derives from a study of cytomegalovirus exposure and HLA in healthy donors. Study findings and constraints: Reported performance of the classifier showed diagnosis of cytomegalovirus status with high specificity and sensitivity. Under in vitro conditions, three CMV-associated chains were confirmed as specific for CMV antigens.

The CDR3 runs 16 residues. The germline V and J ends were trimmed by 7 bases and 0 bases, with 15 bases remaining between them. In germline, CDR1 is WNHNN, CDR2 SYGVQD (reference sequence). Nominally healthy donors provided the samples, though records likely missed some immune exposures. Concerning this clone: Its specificity is not known.

The PCR used 60 Vbeta and 13 Jbeta primers. In the original analysis: Unique TCR beta chains numbered approximately 80 million in a later analysis, with roughly 10 million shared. The repertoire was sequenced with immunoSEQ multiplex PCR; TCRdb's copy has only in-frame clones and lacks some. The V and J calls and the clone size are those of that table, but D and trimming were determined from the DNA. The top ten clones hold 8% of a sample with a few hundred thousand clones, about 81% of them seen once. Sequenced sample: PBMCs. The receptor comes from a woman in her sixties in good health and CMV-seropositive. V is TRBV10-1 and J is TRBJ2-2, with D hard to call. Here the CDR3 DNA reads TGCGCCAGCAACAACAGTTATTTCGCGAACACCGGGGAGCTGTTTTTT. Translated: CASNNSYFANTGELFF.